Below, 29 T cell receptor beta chains from the same sample are listed, as sequenced in a study of identical twins. A single record per CDR3 protein comes from TCRdb applying MiXCR to the 5' RACE reads. Here the sample spans a few hundred thousand distinct CDR3 sequences, roughly 18% being singletons. The source material was naive T cells sorted from blood. The receptors shown here come from a man in his fifties or sixties in good health.

The chain links TRBV28 to TRBJ2-1, with D possibly TRBD1 on 8 matching bases. V was shortened by 4 bases and J by 4 bases, with 17 bases between the two germline ends. The CDR3 is 16 residues long. CDR1 and CDR2 from the germline V gene are MDHEN and SYDVKM. The CDR3 spells CASSYPGQGGYNEQFF. In DNA form, the CDR3 reads TGTGCCAGCAGTTACCCAGGACAGGGAGGGTACAATGAGCAGTTCTTC.

This clonotype was detected only a few times. The rearrangement uses TRBV5-1 and TRBJ2-5, with D tentatively TRBD2 (5 bases). CDR1 is SGHRS, CDR2 YFSETQ, per germline. The CDR3 is 16 residues long. Between the trimmed V and J ends, which lost 0 bases and 0 bases, there was a span of 12 bases. Here the CDR3 reads CASSLGTLAHQETQYF. In DNA, the CDR3 is TGCGCCAGCAGCTTGGGGACTCTTGCGCACCAAGAGACCCAGTACTTC.

This clonotype was counted many times. The rearrangement joins TRBV6-2 or TRBV6-3 to TRBJ2-7, with TRBD2 identical over 11 bases. This CDR3 region has 15 residues. Trimming removed 5 bases from V and 0 bases from J; junction bases left unmatched: 3. The germline CDR1 and CDR2 sequences are MNHEY and SVGEGT. The CDR3 sequence: CASSDGLAGSYEQYF. DNA for the CDR3: TGTGCCAGCAGTGATGGACTAGCGGGCTCCTACGAGCAGTACTTC.

The chain employs TRBV6-1 and TRBJ2-5; no clear D gene. The CDR3 contains 13 residues. Germline assignment: CDR1 MNHNS and CDR2 SASEGT. V was pared by 2 bases and J by 4 bases, with 8 bases between. The CDR3 DNA reads TGTGCCAGCAGTGAAATTTGGGGAGAGACCCAGTACTTC. The encoded protein is CASSEIWGETQYF.

This clonotype was counted between two and nine times. At one of its ends the junction is not consistent with the germline gene, which may arise from a read error. V is TRBV20-1 and J is TRBJ2-7; D gene ambiguous. The CDR3 runs to 8 residues. Germline V gives CDR1 DFQATT, CDR2 SNEGSKA (reference sequence). The CDR3, as DNA: TGCAGTGCTACGCGGAACAACTTC. It encodes CSATRNNF.

In the case of this clonotype: Possible read error: a much larger clone is one base away. The chain employs TRBV6-1 and TRBJ1-1; D is possibly TRBD1 (6 bases). CDR1 is MNHNS, CDR2 SASEGT, per germline. The CDR3 totals 13 residues. The chain's CDR3 is CAISPPGGGGAFF. The CDR3 nucleotides are TGTGCCATCAGTCCCCCGGGGGGCGGAGGAGCTTTCTTT.

This sequence joins TRBV29-1 and TRBJ2-7; 7 nucleotides match TRBD1. V lost 6 bases and J lost 1; bases outside the gene matches: 3. CDR1 and CDR2 from the germline V gene are SQVTM and ANQGSEA. There are 12 residues in the CDR3. The CDR3 protein is CSVRDSSYEQYF. The CDR3 region has the DNA TGCAGCGTCCGGGACAGTTCCTACGAGCAGTACTTC.

V usage is TRBV27 and J usage is TRBJ2-2, with D possibly matching TRBD1 (6 bases). Between the trimmed V and J ends, which lost 10 bases and 2 bases, there was a span of 11 bases. The germline V gene has CDR1 MNHEY and CDR2 SMNVEV (reference sequence). The CDR3 consists of 13 residues. This chain's CDR3 is CATRDTNTGELFF. The DNA for the CDR3 is TGTGCCACAAGGGACACCAACACCGGGGAGCTGTTTTTT.

A few counts support this clonotype. The chain has TRBV9 and TRBJ2-7; D is possibly TRBD1 (6 bases). Germline CDR1 SGDLS, CDR2 YYNGEE. V was clipped by 5 bases and J by 5 bases, with 11 bases between them. This CDR3 has 12 amino acids. The CDR3 reads CASSHRVDEQYF. For the CDR3, the DNA is TGTGCCAGCAGTCACAGGGTTGACGAGCAGTACTTC.

The CDR3 DNA sequence: TGTGCCAGCAGCTTAGGCGCTAGCGGGAGTAGGGAGCAGTACTTC. Its translation: CASSLGASGSREQYF. This chain links TRBV7-9 with TRBJ2-7, with 10 bases fitting TRBD2. Trimming removed 1 base from V and 7 bases from J; junction bases left unmatched: 7. From germline, CDR1 is SEHNR and CDR2 FQNEAQ (reference sequence). The CDR3 runs 15 residues.

This clonotype was counted a few times. The rearrangement uses TRBV12-3 or TRBV12-4 and TRBJ2-1, with TRBD2 identical over 15 bases. The CDR3 consists of 15 residues. V dropped 6 bases and J dropped 10; count of bases not matched to a gene: 7. The CDR3 coding sequence is TGTGCCAGCAGGCCGAGGACTAGCGGGAGGGGGGAGCAGTTCTTC. Translating gives CASRPRTSGRGEQFF.

This clonotype has a handful of counts. The rearrangement joins TRBV3-1 to TRBJ2-1; unclear D gene. The germline gives CDR1 LGHDT, CDR2 YNNKEL (reference sequence). V was clipped by 0 bases and J by 0 bases, with 9 bases between them. This CDR3 is built from 16 residues. CDR3 bases: TGTGCCAGCAGCCAAGAGTTGGCGAGCTCCTACAATGAGCAGTTCTTC. Translating it yields CASSQELASSYNEQFF.

Many counts were recorded for this clonotype. The V and J genes are TRBV7-2 and TRBJ1-1; 9 bases are shared with TRBD1. V gave up 4 bases and J gave up 2 bases; unmatched junction bases: 5. Germline V CDR1 and CDR2: SGHTA, FQGNSA. The CDR3 is made up of 15 amino acids. CDR3 in DNA: TGTGCCAGCAGCTGGGTACAGGGGGCAAACACTGAAGCTTTCTTT. Translating it yields CASSWVQGANTEAFF. Filled out from reference TRBV7-2 and TRBJ1-1, the complete variable domain reads GAGVSQSPSNKVTEKGKDVELRCDPISGHTALYWYRQSLGQGLEFLIYFQGNSAPDKSGLPSDRFSAERTGGSVSTLTIQRTQQEDSAVYLCASSWVQGANTEAFFGQGTRLTVV.

This chain joins TRBV11-2 and TRBJ2-6; D possibly corresponds to TRBD1 (6 bases). V lost 0 bases to trimming and J lost 0 bases, with 15 bases between them. CDR3 length equals 19 residues. Looked up from germline, CDR1 is SGHAT and CDR2 is FQNNGV. As DNA, the CDR3 is TGTGCCAGCAGCTTAGAGGTGACAGGAATAGACTCTGGGGCCAACGTCCTGACTTTC. It is translated as CASSLEVTGIDSGANVLTF.

In this sample, this clonotype turned up many times. The genes are TRBV5-1 and TRBJ2-7, with 10 bases matching TRBD1. Per germline, CDR1 SGHRS and CDR2 YFSETQ. The CDR3 length is 17 residues. With V trimmed by 0 bases and J by 1 base, 7 bases remained unmatched. The CDR3 sequence is CASSLGKAGQGSYEQYF. CDR3 bases: TGCGCCAGCAGCTTGGGTAAGGCGGGACAGGGGTCCTACGAGCAGTACTTC. Supplemented by reference TRBV5-1 and TRBJ2-7, the full variable domain reads KAGVTQTPRYLIKTRGQQVTLSCSPISGHRSVSWYQQTPGQGLQFLFEYFSETQRNKGNFPGRFSGRQFSNSRSEMNVSTLELGDSALYLCASSLGKAGQGSYEQYFGPGTRLTVT.

V usage is TRBV5-1 and J usage is TRBJ2-7; D ambiguous. The germline V gene has CDR1 SGHRS and CDR2 YFSETQ. V lost 0 bases to trimming and J lost 0 bases, with 13 bases between them. The CDR3 consists of 16 residues. In DNA, the CDR3 is TGCGCCAGCAGCTTGGCTCCCTCGACATCCTCCTACGAGCAGTACTTC. It is translated as CASSLAPSTSSYEQYF.

This clonotype has just a few counts. The chain employs TRBV11-2 and TRBJ2-7; weak D call: TRBD1 (6 bases). The V gene's germline CDR1 is SGHAT and CDR2 FQNNGV. The CDR3 contains 14 residues. V was trimmed by 3 bases and J by 3 bases, leaving 12 bases between them. CDR3 DNA: TGTGCCAGCAGCTTTGAGACAGGCTACTACGAGCAGTACTTC. Residues: CASSFETGYYEQYF.

This clonotype came up many times. The V call is TRBV28, the J call TRBJ1-6; D might be TRBD1 (5 bases). Germline V CDR1 and CDR2: MDHEN, SYDVKM. Trimming took 2 bases from V and 7 from J, leaving 9 bases between them. The CDR3 runs to 14 residues. The CDR3 reads CASSLQGRNSPLHF. Here the CDR3 DNA reads TGTGCCAGCAGTTTACAGGGCAGGAATTCACCCCTCCACTTT.

This clonotype was recorded many times. The chain is built from TRBV5-1 and TRBJ2-1, with a tentative D call TRBD1 (6 bases). The CDR3 runs 15 residues. The V end lost 2 bases, the J end lost 9 bases, and 18 bases lay between the germline ends. CDR1 SGHRS and CDR2 YFSETQ come from the germline V gene. The chain's CDR3 is CASSFRQGWSSEQFF. CDR3 bases: TGCGCCAGCAGCTTCAGGCAGGGGTGGTCAAGTGAGCAGTTCTTC. The whole variable domain, filled in from reference TRBV5-1 and TRBJ2-1, reads KAGVTQTPRYLIKTRGQQVTLSCSPISGHRSVSWYQQTPGQGLQFLFEYFSETQRNKGNFPGRFSGRQFSNSRSEMNVSTLELGDSALYLCASSFRQGWSSEQFFGPGTRLTVL.

This clonotype was counted at least ten times. This sequence joins TRBV18 and TRBJ2-1; TRBD2 might be the D (6 bases). The CDR3 totals 14 residues. CDR1 KGHSH and CDR2 LQKENI come from the germline V gene. The V end lost 1 base, the J end lost 7 bases, and 11 bases lay between the germline ends. The CDR3 here is CASSPQPRGNEQFF. CDR3 nucleotide sequence: TGTGCCAGCTCACCACAACCCCGGGGGAATGAGCAGTTCTTC.

V usage is TRBV25-1 and J usage is TRBJ2-2; D gene uncertain. Trimming removed 4 bases from V and 2 bases from J, with 11 bases in between. CDR3 size: 15 residues. Germline V gene sequence: CDR1 MGHDK, CDR2 SYGVNS. The CDR3 reads CASSVQALNTGELFF. CDR3 coding DNA: TGTGCCAGCAGTGTTCAGGCGCTAAACACCGGGGAGCTGTTTTTT.

V is TRBV24-1 and J is TRBJ2-2, with D tentatively TRBD1 (5 bases). Per the germline V gene, CDR1 is KGHDR and CDR2 is SFDVKD. The CDR3 has 15 amino acids. V gave up 5 bases and J gave up 4 bases, with 13 bases separating them. CDR3: CATSARQGSTGELFF. Here the CDR3 DNA reads TGTGCCACCAGTGCTCGGCAGGGCAGCACCGGGGAGCTGTTTTTT.

The chain uses TRBV28 and TRBJ2-7; D unresolved. CDR3 length: 13 amino acids. CDR1 is MDHEN, CDR2 SYDVKM, per germline. Trimming took off 2 bases at V and 3 bases at J, with 8 bases between the two ends. DNA for the CDR3: TGTGCCAGCAGTTTAGGCAGCATCTACGAGCAGTACTTC. Translated: CASSLGSIYEQYF.

This clonotype was found many times. This chain connects TRBV5-5 to TRBJ1-5; D perhaps matches TRBD1 (6 bases). The V end lost 4 bases, the J end lost 4 bases, and 12 bases lay between the germline ends. The CDR3 is made up of 14 amino acids. CDR1 is SGHKS, CDR2 YYEKEE, per germline (reference sequence). CDR3 nucleotide sequence: TGTGCCAGCAGCGTGGGACAAACTAATCAGCCCCAGCATTTT. Its translation is CASSVGQTNQPQHF.

This clonotype was seen a handful of times. The V gene is TRBV5-1, the J gene TRBJ2-5; 8 nucleotides align to TRBD1. Per the germline V gene, CDR1 is SGHRS and CDR2 is YFSETQ. The trim removed 4 bases at V and 6 bases at J, leaving 5 bases unmatched. This CDR3 spans 13 amino acids. The CDR3 here is CASSVTGEQTQYF. The CDR3 nucleotides are TGCGCCAGCAGCGTGACAGGGGAGCAGACCCAGTACTTC.

The rearrangement uses TRBV10-3 and TRBJ2-7; D is ambiguous. The CDR3 runs to 9 residues. CDR1 and CDR2 (germline): ENHRY, SYGVKD. The V end was cut by 5 bases, the J end by 7 bases, with 3 bases between. This CDR3 is CAISREQYF. CDR3 DNA sequence: TGTGCCATCAGTCGGGAGCAGTACTTC.

This clonotype has just a few counts. The CDR3 region is CASSQDGGYYGYTF. The CDR3 coding sequence is TGCGCCAGCAGCCAAGACGGGGGGTACTATGGCTACACCTTC. V is TRBV4-3 and J is TRBJ1-2, with D maybe TRBD1 (5 bases). This CDR3 is 14 amino acids long. V lost 0 bases, J lost 3 bases, and 8 bases lay in between. Germline V CDR1 and CDR2: LGHNA, YSLEER.

This rearrangement joins TRBV4-1 to TRBJ2-1, with 7 bases aligning to TRBD1. Germline V gives CDR1 MGHRA, CDR2 YSYEKL. V was pared by 3 bases and J by 7 bases, with 9 bases of the junction left unmatched. CDR3 length: 15 residues. The CDR3 here is CASSQGRGGWNEQFF. For the CDR3, the DNA is TGCGCCAGCAGCCAGGGGCGAGGGGGCTGGAATGAGCAGTTCTTC.

This clonotype was seen repeatedly, ten times or more. The chain employs TRBV6-7 and TRBJ2-4; 7 nucleotides match TRBD1. TRBV6-7 is assigned to the ORF class and has an uncertain function. After removal of 9 bases from V and 8 bases from J, the junction contained 10 bases not matched to a gene. The CDR3 is 13 amino acids. The CDR3 DNA follows: TGTGCCAGGCTCACCGGGACAGCCGACATTCAGTACTTC. Residues: CARLTGTADIQYF.